This T cell receptor beta chain was profiled in a study of shared clonotypes between healthy human individuals. The wider study: Each donor contributed plates that comprised three CD4 naive, three CD4 memory, two CD8 naive and one CD8 memory.

In regard to this clone: Antigen unknown.

V dropped 2 bases and J dropped 9 bases, with 13 bases sitting between them. CDR3 length: 14 residues. Germline V gene data show CDR1 as SGHDN and CDR2 as FVKESK. Deep was the level at which the assay was run. The table came from immunoSEQ multiplex PCR; TCRdb's copy has only in-frame clones and leaves some out. The data contain around 2.1 million clones, roughly 91% of them singletons. Overall study results and limits: Generally, naive subsets (rather than memory subsets) showed larger estimated richness.

As defined, naive CD8 cells were CD45RO-negative and positively selected for CCR7, with terminally differentiated effector memory CD45RA+ cells excluded. Each donor was a Caucasian adult residing in Nashville, Tennessee. The chain uses TRBV14 and TRBJ2-2; a weak D match, TRBD2 (6 bases). The material sequenced was naive CD8+ T cells from PBMCs. The clonotype was recovered from a man aged 18 to 30 in good health. Some clones in this sample may be carry-over from other donors' samples. CDR3: CASSQRAGYRELFF. CDR3 DNA: TGTGCCAGCAGCCAAAGGGCGGGATACAGGGAGCTGTTTTTT.